These 15 T cell receptor beta chains originate from one sample sequenced in a study of vaccination effects on CD4 cells after COVID-19. Before any sequencing was done, the ViraFEST assay used viral peptide pools to expand antigen-specific CD4+ T cells. Scientists isolated CD4+ T cells after a roughly nine-day culture period ended. Participants got two doses of BNT162b2 or mRNA-1273 vaccine. Repertoires were generated with immunoSEQ multiplex PCR, while TCRdb's copy carries only in-frame clones and drops some. The sample gives about 72,000 clones, about 81% of which show up once; more than 1% is in the top ten. Antigens for these TCRs are unknown. This material consisted of CD4+ T cells from PBMCs cultured with HCoV-229E spike peptides, taken after COVID-19 vaccination. The receptors derive from a human donor who received a COVID-19 vaccine.

The rearrangement links TRBV7-9 to TRBJ2-3; TRBD2 agrees at 8 bases. Germline-derived CDR1 and CDR2 are SEHNR and FQNEAQ (reference sequence). This CDR3 comprises 15 residues. J was trimmed by 3 bases and V by 2 bases; bases with no gene match: 4. The CDR3 DNA is TGTGCCAGCAGCTTAACGGGGGGGCAGACAGATACGCAGTATTTT. Amino acids: CASSLTGGQTDTQYF.

The gene calls are TRBV3-1 (or the pseudogene TRBV3-2) and TRBJ1-2; TRBD1 might be the D (5 bases). This CDR3 is 19 amino acids long. Germline loops: CDR1 LGHDT, CDR2 YNNKEL (reference sequence). Trimming pared 0 bases from V and 2 bases from J, leaving 22 bases between. This CDR3 is CASSQDSLGRGDGNYGYTF. The CDR3 DNA reads TGTGCCAGCAGCCAAGATTCTTTGGGCCGAGGGGACGGGAACTATGGCTACACCTTC.

This chain connects TRBV3-1 (or the pseudogene TRBV3-2) to TRBJ1-5; TRBD1 is a possible D gene (5 bases). Trimming left V 4 bases short and J 2 bases short, with 18 bases between. This CDR3 is built from 17 residues. Germline V gene sequence: CDR1 LGHDT, CDR2 YNNKEL (reference sequence). CDR3 in DNA: TGTGCCAGCAGCCCAGGACAAGGTGGTAAGTGCAATCAGCCCCAGCATTTT. It translates to CASSPGQGGKCNQPQHF.

The J gene is TRBJ2-2, the V gene TRBV24-1; TRBD1 aligns across 9 bases. The CDR3 contains 17 residues. J lost 5 bases, V lost 4 bases, and 10 bases had no gene match. The germline gives CDR1 KGHDR, CDR2 SFDVKD. The CDR3 DNA sequence: TGTGCCACCAGTGACGGACAGGGGAAGGGAAAAACCGGGGAGCTGTTTTTT. This translates into CATSDGQGKGKTGELFF.

The rearrangement links TRBV9 to TRBJ1-6, with TRBD1 as a possible D gene (6 bases). The CDR3 spans 14 residues. Trimming took 0 bases from V and 8 from J, leaving 9 bases between them. The germline gives CDR1 SGDLS, CDR2 YYNGEE. Here the CDR3 DNA reads TGTGCCAGCAGCGTAGGGGCAGGGGATTCACCCCTCCACTTT. Translation gives CASSVGAGDSPLHF.

The chain recombines TRBV30 with TRBJ2-5; 9 bases agree with TRBD1. The CDR3 is 15 amino acids. The V gene's germline CDR1 is GTSNPN and CDR2 SVGIG (reference sequence). V shed 1 base, J shed 7 bases, and the junction held 10 bases outside the gene matches. The CDR3 protein is CAWSAGQGGWGTQYF. The CDR3 DNA follows: TGTGCCTGGAGTGCGGGACAGGGAGGTTGGGGGACCCAGTACTTC.

CDR3 nucleotide sequence: TGTGCCAGCAGCCCCACGACAGCCAAACAAAGCCAAAACATTCAGTACTTC. Amino acid sequence: CASSPTTAKQSQNIQYF. The J gene is TRBJ2-4, the V gene TRBV7-8; tentatively, D is TRBD1 (5 bases). Trimming removed 5 bases from V and 5 bases from J, with 22 bases in between. The CDR3 contains 17 residues. CDR1 SGHVS and CDR2 FQNEAQ come from the germline V gene.

There are a few counts of this clone. The chain carries TRBV5-8 and TRBJ2-2; TRBD1 is a possible D gene (5 bases). The CDR3 is 15 amino acids. Germline loops: CDR1 SGHTS, CDR2 YDEGEE. V shed 2 bases and J shed 5 bases, with 13 bases lying between them. The CDR3 bases are TGTGCCAGCAGCTTAGGGGTCTCAATAACCGGGGAGCTGTTTTTT. Protein sequence: CASSLGVSITGELFF.

A few counts support this clone. The chain couples TRBV4-1 to TRBJ1-3; maybe TRBD1 (5 bases). Trimming shortened V by 1 base and J by 4 bases, and 14 bases separated the two germline ends. Germline assignment: CDR1 MGHRA and CDR2 YSYEKL. The CDR3 is 16 residues long. CDR3 DNA: TGCGCCAGCAGCCAAGTGGGCGGGGCGCAGGGAAACACCATATATTTT. This sequence encodes CASSQVGGAQGNTIYF.

The chain employs TRBV5-1 and TRBJ1-1; TRBD1 matches 8 bases. V gave up 7 bases and J gave up 4 bases; unmatched junction bases: 9. This CDR3 spans 14 amino acids. Per the germline V gene, CDR1 is SGHRS and CDR2 is YFSETQ. The CDR3 loop is CASGGQGLGTEAFF. CDR3 DNA sequence: TGCGCCAGCGGCGGACAGGGTTTGGGCACTGAAGCTTTCTTT.

J is TRBJ1-6 and V is TRBV7-8; no clear D. Germline CDR1 reads SGHVS; CDR2 reads FQNEAQ. This CDR3 is 17 amino acids long. Trimming pared 5 bases from V and 1 base from J, leaving 15 bases between. In DNA, the CDR3 is TGTGCCAGCAGCCTAGGAGGTGGTAGGTCCTATAATTCACCCCTCCACTTT. As protein: CASSLGGGRSYNSPLHF.

The chain carries TRBV2 and TRBJ1-1; no reliable D call. The V and J ends lost 6 bases and 1 base respectively, with 3 bases between them. Germline V gene data show CDR1 as SNHLY and CDR2 as FYNNEI. The CDR3 loop spans 11 amino acids. The CDR3 DNA reads TGTGCCAGCAGGGGGAACACTGAAGCTTTCTTT. Encoded protein: CASRGNTEAFF.

Only a few counts were recorded for this clone. This chain uses TRBV9 with TRBJ2-5; D assignment may be TRBD1 or TRBD2 (6 bases each). Germline V gene data show CDR1 as SGDLS and CDR2 as YYNGEE. The CDR3 has 16 residues. V was shortened by 0 bases and J by 2 bases, with 14 bases between the two germline ends. CDR3 in DNA: TGTGCCAGCAGCGTAGGGGGGCTAGCGTTACAAGAGACCCAGTACTTC. This sequence encodes CASSVGGLALQETQYF.

The chain has TRBV24-1 and TRBJ2-3; no definite D call. Deletions cut 3 bases from V and 5 bases from J, with 8 bases between. This CDR3 is built from 13 residues. Per germline, CDR1 KGHDR and CDR2 SFDVKD. The CDR3 DNA sequence: TGTGCCACCAGTGATGTAAGTGGAGATACGCAGTATTTT. It yields the protein CATSDVSGDTQYF.

The CDR3 reads CASSVGTGSGANVLTF. The CDR3 bases are TGTGCCAGCAGTGTTGGGACAGGGAGTGGGGCCAACGTCCTGACTTTC. The chain has TRBV6-1 and TRBJ2-6; 9 nucleotides agree with TRBD1. The CDR3 loop spans 16 amino acids. The junction had 4 bases not matched to a gene; V was cut back by 4 bases and J by 3 bases. Per the germline V gene, CDR1 is MNHNS and CDR2 is SASEGT.